This paragraph reports one TCR beta chain. What this receptor recognizes is not known. No clone much larger than this one lies a single base away; base qualities are absent. Full-length TCR variable regions were amplified by 5' RACE PCR with constant-region reverse primers, and semi-nested PCR with Nested Universal Primer A was subsequently performed. The ReliaPrep RNA Cell Miniprep System was used to extract total RNA, which was then reverse transcribed into 5'RACE-ready cDNA with the SMARTer RACE 5'/3' Kit. Multiplex adaptors were used to barcode the full-length TCR alpha and beta libraries, which were then sequenced on an Illumina MiSeq. Concerning the study's data processing: For each of nine subset-tissue groups, sequencing data from the five patients were combined, and the groups were compared by unsupervised clustering of TCR gene usage. The Morisita-Horn index, with shared sequences weighted by their contribution to each repertoire, was used to calculate repertoire similarity. TCRdb's own reprocessing of the public reads used fastp at Q25 and MiXCR and kept productive beta chains. One record per CDR3 amino acid sequence lists the most common genes and DNA. For this entry, the V and J calls and clone size follow TCRdb and not the study's own pipeline. This sample gives roughly 46,000 distinct CDR3 sequences in total; 25% to 30% of them show up just once. The top ten hold about 2.2% of the sample.

The data originate from a study (dated by TCRdb to about 2015). In terms of the full investigation: The study set out to test whether tumor-infiltrating Tregs in breast cancer get recruited from blood Tregs or are instead converted in situ from other CD4+ T cell subsets.

General conclusions and limits of the study: In terms of TCR gene usage, tumor memory CD4+ T cells clustered together with blood and lymph node memory CD4+ cells, as well as with lymph node naive CD4+ cells. Validation in the larger cohort was restricted to a single TCR beta V-J rearrangement rather than whole repertoires. The greatest overlap of tumor-infiltrating Treg TCR alpha and beta sequences was observed with tumor naive CD4+ T cells, followed by blood naive CD4+ T cells.

From V the trimming removes 4 bases and from J it removes 7 bases, while the gene matches leave 9 bases of the junction unaccounted for. The cysteine opens and the phenylalanine closes a CDR3 of 16 amino acids. The retained sequence is limited to the CDR3, 48 bases, with the frame set at the first base. In the germline V gene, CDR1 corresponds to SGHRS and CDR2 to YFSETQ. The Miltenyi Naive CD4+ T Cell Isolation kit was used to purify naive CD4+ T cells, and CD25 microbeads were used to remove Tregs. Tregs, naive and memory CD4+ T cells from tumor, blood and ipsilateral draining lymph nodes of a handful of breast cancer patients underwent full-length TCR alpha and beta sequencing. Mononuclear cells from lymph nodes or 50 to 60 ml of peripheral blood were isolated by Ficoll density gradient centrifugation. Sorted cell populations were confirmed by FACS to exceed 90% purity.

The sequence joins TRBV5-1 to TRBJ2-1; 12 junctional bases match TRBD2. The sequence derives from a female donor with breast cancer. Sequencing was performed on naive CD4+ T cells sorted from blood. The cell subset or site label on this specimen signifies: naive CD4+ T cells, CD4+CD45RA+CD25-. The CDR3 in this case is CASSPPLAGGQNEQFF. The DNA reads TGCGCCAGCAGCCCCCCCCTAGCGGGGGGGCAAAATGAGCAGTTCTTC.